This TCR beta chain was observed in a study of T cells in Graves' hyperthyroidism and ophthalmopathy. Broader study findings: Patients with ophthalmopathy were separated from those with stable hyperthyroidism by a 13 V-J model.

This clonotype was seen ten or more times. Its antigen is currently unknown. A 10 ml volume of fresh peripheral blood provided the PBMCs. Amplification of TCR beta CDR3 regions was performed using RNA transcripts as template. The HTBI primer set was used in a first-round RT-PCR of the TCR CDR3. TCRdb reprocessed the multiplex PCR reads with MiXCR, giving one entry per CDR3 protein. Of some 360,000 distinct CDR3 sequences in the sample, approximately 15% were seen once. This CDR3 region has 12 residues. The V gene's germline CDR1 is SQVTM and CDR2 ANQGSEA. The V end lost 7 bases, the J end lost 5 bases, and 14 bases lay between the germline ends.

The source is a woman in her fifties or sixties with Graves' hyperthyroidism. Specimen: blood. This rearrangement joins TRBV29-1 to TRBJ2-5; D perhaps matches TRBD1 (5 bases). Here the CDR3 DNA reads TGCAGCGCCCGTGTAGGGGCGGAGACCCAGTACTTC. Its protein product is CSARVGAETQYF.